The clone carrying this TCR beta chain showed up many times. The data are from a study of T cells in Graves' hyperthyroidism and ophthalmopathy. CDR3 length: 14 amino acids. CDR1 is KGHSH and CDR2 is LQKENI in the germline V gene. After removal of 3 bases from V and 8 bases from J, the junction contained 8 bases not matched to a gene. RNA transcripts were the template for amplifying TCR beta CDR3 regions. Carried out on the TCR CDR3, a first-round RT-PCR used the HTBI primer set. Each CDR3 protein gets one entry after TCRdb re-called the multiplex PCR reads with MiXCR. Of about 580,000 distinct CDR3 sequences listed, around 46% are singletons.

The sample consisted of peripheral blood or thyroid tissue (not recorded which). The receptor was derived from a woman between 18 and 30 years old with Graves' hyperthyroidism. J is TRBJ1-2 and V is TRBV18, with 8 bases identical to TRBD1. The CDR3 DNA reads TGTGCCAGCTCACCCCAGGACAGGGCGGGAGGCTACACCTTC. As protein: CASSPQDRAGGYTF.